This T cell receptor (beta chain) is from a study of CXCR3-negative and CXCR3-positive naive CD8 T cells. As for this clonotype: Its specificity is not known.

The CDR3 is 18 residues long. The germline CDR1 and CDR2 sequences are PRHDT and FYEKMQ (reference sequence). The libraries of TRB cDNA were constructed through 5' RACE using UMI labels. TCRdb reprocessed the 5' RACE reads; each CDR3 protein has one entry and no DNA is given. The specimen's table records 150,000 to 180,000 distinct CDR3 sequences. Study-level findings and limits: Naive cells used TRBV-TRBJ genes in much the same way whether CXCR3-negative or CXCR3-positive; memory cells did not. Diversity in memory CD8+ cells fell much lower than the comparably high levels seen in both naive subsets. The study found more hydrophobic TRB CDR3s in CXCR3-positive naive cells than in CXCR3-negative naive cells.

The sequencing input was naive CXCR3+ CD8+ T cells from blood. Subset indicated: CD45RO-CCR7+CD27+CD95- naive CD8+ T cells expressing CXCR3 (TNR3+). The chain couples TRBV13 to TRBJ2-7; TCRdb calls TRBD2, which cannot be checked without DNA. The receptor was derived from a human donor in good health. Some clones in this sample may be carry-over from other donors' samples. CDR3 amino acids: CASSLYWASAGGLHEQYF.